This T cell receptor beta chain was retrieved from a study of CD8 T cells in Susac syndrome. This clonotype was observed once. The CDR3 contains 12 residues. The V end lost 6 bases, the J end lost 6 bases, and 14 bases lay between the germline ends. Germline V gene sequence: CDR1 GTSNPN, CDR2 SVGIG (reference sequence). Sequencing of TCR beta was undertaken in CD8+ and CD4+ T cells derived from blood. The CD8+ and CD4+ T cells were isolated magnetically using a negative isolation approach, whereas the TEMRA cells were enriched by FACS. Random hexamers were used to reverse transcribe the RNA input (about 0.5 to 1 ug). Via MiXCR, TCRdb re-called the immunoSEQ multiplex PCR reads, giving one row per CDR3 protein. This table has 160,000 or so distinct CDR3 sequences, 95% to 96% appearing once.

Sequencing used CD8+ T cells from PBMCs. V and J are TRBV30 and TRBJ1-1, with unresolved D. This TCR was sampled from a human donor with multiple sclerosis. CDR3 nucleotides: TGTGCCTGCTCTCCTGCGGGAGCTGAAGCTTTCTTT. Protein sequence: CACSPAGAEAFF.